These T cell receptor beta chains were read from a single sample in a study of PD-1 blockade in classical Hodgkin lymphoma. The data were produced by immunoSEQ multiplex PCR, yet TCRdb's version contains in-frame clones alone and is incomplete. The sample includes 13,000 or so clones, around 83% of them seen just once. The sequences come from CD4+ T cells from blood, collected before the fourth cycle of nivolumab. These receptor sequences come from a human donor with classical Hodgkin lymphoma. Both conserved end residues are part of each CDR3. The D gene is left open where the match is weak. For some rows the clone size is stated as once, few or many, or as a class when expanded; others skip it.

D gene,J gene,clone size,V gene,CDR3 protein,CDR3 DNA
NA,TRBJ2-3,NA,TRBV7-2,CASSLAATRTDTQYF,TGTGCCAGCAGCTTAGCGGCGACTAGGACAGATACGCAGTATTTT
TRBD1,TRBJ1-1,few,TRBV5-6,CASSRIQGTEAFF,TGTGCCAGCAGCCGTATACAGGGGACTGAAGCTTTCTTT
NA,TRBJ1-2,NA,TRBV27,CASRISGLTGNLGYTF,TGTGCCAGCAGAATATCCGGATTAACAGGGAACCTCGGCTACACCTTC
NA,TRBJ1-2,NA,TRBV6-5,CASSYSGGGGYTF,TGTGCCAGCAGTTACTCCGGGGGAGGTGGCTACACCTTC
NA,TRBJ2-3,NA,TRBV6-6,CASSYMSDTQYF,TGTGCCAGCAGTTATATGTCAGATACGCAGTATTTT
TRBD1,TRBJ1-2,NA,TRBV12-5,CASGLVDRGGNYGYTF,TGTGCTAGTGGTTTGGTGGACAGGGGAGGTAACTATGGCTACACCTTC
NA,TRBJ2-5,few,TRBV4-2,CASRGSGKETQYF,TGTGCCAGCCGGGGAAGCGGAAAAGAGACCCAGTACTTC
TRBD1,TRBJ1-1,NA,TRBV7-9,CASSRTGRHTEAFF,TGTGCCAGCAGTCGGACAGGGCGCCACACTGAAGCTTTCTTT
TRBD2,TRBJ2-1,NA,TRBV19,CASSTSGLAGTYNEQFF,TGTGCCAGTAGTACTTCGGGACTAGCGGGTACCTACAATGAGCAGTTCTTC
NA,TRBJ2-3,NA,TRBV7-2,CASSLVRNTQYF,TGTGCCAGCAGCTTAGTACGAAATACGCAGTATTTT
NA,TRBJ1-5,once,TRBV2,CASSVPSTSNQPQHF,TGTGCCAGCAGTGTCCCGAGTACAAGCAATCAGCCCCAGCATTTT
TRBD1,TRBJ1-1,NA,TRBV7-9,CASRRQGLTEAFF,TGTGCCAGCAGGAGACAGGGATTGACTGAAGCTTTCTTT
NA,TRBJ1-2,once,TRBV6-5,CASSAGQLYGYTF,TGTGCCAGCAGTGCTGGACAGCTCTATGGCTACACCTTC
TRBD2,TRBJ2-7,NA,TRBV2,CASSRLAGSPGEQYF,TGTGCCAGCAGCCGACTAGCGGGAAGCCCCGGGGAGCAGTACTTC
NA,TRBJ2-3,NA,TRBV10-3,CAISEGGDTQYF,TGTGCCATCAGTGAGGGTGGAGATACGCAGTATTTT
NA,TRBJ2-1,NA,TRBV12-5,CASGFGARGQFF,TGTGCTAGTGGTTTTGGGGCCCGGGGGCAGTTCTTC
NA,TRBJ1-1,NA,TRBV6-1,CASSVSGTTLNTEAFF,TGTGCCAGCAGTGTATCCGGGACAACCCTGAACACTGAAGCTTTCTTT
NA,TRBJ1-4,NA,TRBV4-1,CASSQFRQTWATNEKLFF,TGCGCCAGCAGCCAATTCAGACAGACGTGGGCAACTAATGAAAAACTGTTTTTT
TRBD2,TRBJ2-1,once,TRBV30,CAWMGLGPYNEQFF,TGTGCCTGGATGGGACTAGGGCCCTACAATGAGCAGTTCTTC
TRBD2,TRBJ2-3,NA,TRBV7-2,CASSLNYRDYGLHVF,TGTGCCAGCAGCTTAAACTACCGGGACTACGGGCTCCACGTTTTT
TRBD1,TRBJ2-7,NA,TRBV5-1,CASSSGTGGKTYEQYF,TGCGCCAGCAGCTCCGGGACAGGGGGCAAAACCTACGAGCAGTACTTC
TRBD1,TRBJ2-7,NA,TRBV10-3,CAIRGQAYEQYF,TGTGCCATCAGGGGACAGGCCTACGAGCAGTACTTC
NA,TRBJ1-4,NA,TRBV5-1,CASSPHRYNEKLFF,TGCGCCAGCAGTCCGCATCGCTATAATGAAAAACTGTTTTTT
TRBD2,TRBJ2-1,once,TRBV5-1,CASSFLLAGEQNEQFF,TGCGCCAGCAGCTTCCTTCTAGCGGGAGAGCAAAATGAGCAGTTCTTC
NA,TRBJ2-2,NA,TRBV6-5,CASSYLGKNTGELFF,TGTGCCAGCAGTTACCTGGGAAAGAACACCGGGGAGCTGTTTTTT
NA,TRBJ1-6,NA,TRBV9,CASSAYLRGSPLHF,TGTGCCAGCAGCGCCTACCTGAGGGGGTCACCCCTCCACTTT
NA,TRBJ1-1,NA,TRBV28,CASSSNIWTANTEAFF,TGTGCCAGCAGCTCAAATATCTGGACGGCTAACACTGAAGCTTTCTTT
TRBD2,TRBJ2-1,NA,TRBV5-4,CASSPGGASEIYNEQFF,TGTGCCAGCAGCCCGGGGGGGGCTAGCGAGATCTACAATGAGCAGTTCTTC
TRBD1,TRBJ1-4,NA,TRBV7-2,CASSKGQGLTNEKLFF,TGTGCCAGCAGCAAGGGACAGGGTCTAACTAATGAAAAACTGTTTTTT
TRBD1,TRBJ1-2,few,TRBV18,CASSPLGTVGYTF,TGTGCCAGCTCACCCCTGGGGACAGTTGGCTACACCTTC
TRBD1,TRBJ2-7,NA,TRBV7-3,CASSSSTGGINEQYF,TGTGCCAGCAGCTCCTCGACAGGGGGCATCAACGAGCAGTACTTC
NA,TRBJ1-6,NA,TRBV27,CASKPVQGPNSPLHF,TGTGCCAGCAAGCCGGTACAGGGTCCGAATTCACCCCTCCACTTT
TRBD1,TRBJ2-1,once,TRBV4-3,CASSQEGQGAHSYNEQFF,TGCGCCAGCAGCCAAGAGGGGCAGGGGGCCCACTCCTACAATGAGCAGTTCTTC
TRBD1,TRBJ2-4,NA,TRBV9,CASSVNVWDRGIQYF,TGTGCCAGCAGCGTAAATGTGTGGGACAGGGGCATTCAGTACTTC
TRBD1,TRBJ1-3,NA,TRBV7-2,CASSLDRLGNTIYF,TGTGCCAGCAGCCTGGACAGGCTGGGAAACACCATATATTTT
NA,TRBJ2-3,NA,TRBV9,CASSPRGLRTDTQYF,TGTGCCAGCAGCCCCCGGGGACTCCGTACAGATACGCAGTATTTT
NA,TRBJ1-2,NA,TRBV5-1,CASSLTGAVGYTF,TGCGCCAGCAGCTTGACGGGGGCTGTAGGCTACACCTTC
NA,TRBJ1-5,NA,TRBV4-3,CASSHDRFGNQPQHF,TGCGCCAGCAGCCACGACAGATTCGGCAATCAGCCCCAGCATTTT
NA,TRBJ2-2,NA,TRBV18,CASSPLAGDGELFF,TGTGCCAGCTCACCATTGGCGGGTGACGGGGAGCTGTTTTTT
NA,TRBJ1-1,NA,TRBV7-2,CASSLAVGGVNTEAFF,TGTGCCAGCAGCTTAGCGGTCGGGGGAGTGAACACTGAAGCTTTCTTT
TRBD1,TRBJ2-1,NA,TRBV5-1,CASNGNRGLEQFF,TGCGCCAGCAACGGGAACAGGGGCCTTGAGCAGTTCTTC
NA,TRBJ1-2,NA,TRBV20-1,CSAIIERGYTF,TGCAGTGCTATAATAGAAAGGGGCTACACCTTC
TRBD2,TRBJ2-1,once,TRBV30,CATGRLLWSSYNEQFF,TGTGCCACCGGGAGGCTCTTATGGAGCTCCTACAATGAGCAGTTCTTC
TRBD1,TRBJ2-5,NA,TRBV5-8,CASSLGVTGPQETQYF,TGTGCCAGCAGCTTGGGGGTGACAGGGCCCCAAGAGACCCAGTACTTC
TRBD1,TRBJ1-1,NA,TRBV10-3,CAISVTRGSTEAFF,TGTGCCATCAGTGTGACCAGGGGGAGCACTGAAGCTTTCTTT
TRBD2,TRBJ2-1,once,TRBV5-1,CASSSSSGANNEQFF,TGCGCCAGCAGCTCCTCTAGCGGAGCCAACAATGAGCAGTTCTTC
NA,TRBJ1-2,NA,TRBV5-6,CASSIDLGSNYGYTF,TGTGCCAGCAGCATCGACTTGGGATCAAACTATGGCTACACCTTC
NA,TRBJ1-3,NA,TRBV7-6,CASNLAGAGNTIYF,TGTGCCAGCAACTTAGCGGGGGCTGGAAACACCATATATTTT
TRBD2,TRBJ2-1,NA,TRBV11-3,CASSPRLAGYNEQFF,TGTGCCAGCAGCCCTAGACTAGCAGGGTACAATGAGCAGTTCTTC
NA,TRBJ2-1,once,TRBV7-2,CASSLDGGFYNEQFF,TGTGCCAGCAGCTTAGATGGGGGATTCTACAATGAGCAGTTCTTC